Listed below are T cell receptor beta chains from one sample, sequenced in a study of cytomegalovirus exposure and HLA in healthy donors. Produced via immunoSEQ multiplex PCR; TCRdb's table is partial and in-frame only. The table shows approximately 110,000 clones, with 74% occurring only once. Sequencing was carried out using PBMCs. These receptor sequences come from a man aged 45-65 years in good health and CMV-seropositive. Both conserved end residues are trimmed from each CDR3.

v_call	j_call	cdr3_aa
TRBV2	TRBJ1-5	ASSEEIQPQH
TRBV7-6	TRBJ2-7	ASSPWGGDTNYEQY
TRBV6-1	TRBJ1-5	ASSVPGQGGRPPLSPQH
TRBV2	TRBJ2-3	ASTPGLPTDTQY
TRBV7-2	TRBJ1-1	ASSSYRGTEAF
TRBV7-9	TRBJ1-2	ASSHHPLPGDRAGYT
TRBV5-4	TRBJ2-3	ASSLSKGADTQY
TRBV6-5	TRBJ1-1	ASSYRQGSMNTEAF
TRBV7-8	TRBJ1-3	ASSLAQVSSGNTIY
TRBV5-1	TRBJ2-7	ASRGGQGLTYEQY
TRBV2	TRBJ1-3	ASSEWDRGRNTIY
TRBV6-5	TRBJ2-3	ASSYSSGADTQY
TRBV15	TRBJ1-5	ATRGHSNQPQH
TRBV11-2	TRBJ1-1	ASSAYPGTGTTNTEAF
TRBV19	TRBJ2-1	ASKAYNEQF
TRBV4-2	TRBJ2-3	ASRDTGGLTDTQY
TRBV11-2	TRBJ2-2	ASSRRGNTGELF
TRBV2	TRBJ2-3	ASSAGTSASTDTQY
TRBV19	TRBJ1-2	ASTVPDSSYGYT
TRBV2	TRBJ2-3	ASSDMRSTDTQY
TRBV9	TRBJ2-7	ASSAVPGNEQY
TRBV7-8	TRBJ2-1	ASSKGLQSYNEQF
TRBV11-2	TRBJ1-4	ASSSRGPTNEKLF
TRBV10-3	TRBJ2-1	AIRGDRTSGSNNEQF
TRBV11-2	TRBJ2-3	ASSLYRGSTDTQY
TRBV7-6	TRBJ2-7	ASSLASGGSYEQY
TRBV4-1	TRBJ2-7	ASSPTSGSSYEQY
TRBV2	TRBJ2-5	ASSERLRGGAKTQY
TRBV30	TRBJ2-7	AWSVPRTGVSYEQY
TRBV11-2	TRBJ2-1	ASSLVLPGGPYPL
TRBV9	TRBJ2-3	ASSVRSVSTDTQY
TRBV27	TRBJ1-2	ASSPHRGGGYT
TRBV7-6	TRBJ2-3	ASSPRQGSMADTQY
TRBV2	TRBJ2-1	ASSTGTSGAGEQF
TRBV5-1	TRBJ2-1	ASSLELAGGPANEQF
TRBV5-1	TRBJ1-2	ASSLWEAASPTNYGYT
TRBV6-5	TRBJ1-1	ASSVQGTTEAF
TRBV2	TRBJ1-5	ASGRDSNQPQH
TRBV6-5	TRBJ2-1	ASSRKPGQGGEQF
TRBV7-7	TRBJ2-6	ASSLGHSGANVLT
TRBV7-9	TRBJ2-1	ASSPTLLANEQF
TRBV5-6	TRBJ1-2	ASSLRGGDYGYT
TRBV4-1	-	ASSGILAGGRYEQY
TRBV4-1	TRBJ2-2	ASSPSRTSGRNTGELF
TRBV14	TRBJ2-1	ASSQLGTSFHEQF
TRBV9	TRBJ2-1	ASSVDPLSRNEQF
TRBV4-2	TRBJ2-7	ASSQAARLAVYEQY
TRBV5-4	TRBJ2-3	ASSLVSGGPTDTQY
TRBV7-2	TRBJ2-7	ASSLGDIFYEQY
TRBV18	TRBJ1-5	ASSLSGNDQPQH